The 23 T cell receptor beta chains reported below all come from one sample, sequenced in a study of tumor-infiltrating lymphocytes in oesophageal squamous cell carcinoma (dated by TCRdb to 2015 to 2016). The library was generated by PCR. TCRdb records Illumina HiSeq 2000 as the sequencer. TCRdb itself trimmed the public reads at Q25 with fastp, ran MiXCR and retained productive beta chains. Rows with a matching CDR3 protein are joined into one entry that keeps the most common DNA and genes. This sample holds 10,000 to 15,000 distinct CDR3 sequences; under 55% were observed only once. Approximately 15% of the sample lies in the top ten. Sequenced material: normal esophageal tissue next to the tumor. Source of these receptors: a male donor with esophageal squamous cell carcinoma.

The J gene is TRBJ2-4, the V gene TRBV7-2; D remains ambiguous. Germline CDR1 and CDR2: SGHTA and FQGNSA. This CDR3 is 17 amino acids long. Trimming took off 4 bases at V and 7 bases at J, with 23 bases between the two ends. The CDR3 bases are TGTGCCAGCAGCTCCCAACATACCAACTCAGGTCGCAACATTCAGTACTTC. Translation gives CASSSQHTNSGRNIQYF.

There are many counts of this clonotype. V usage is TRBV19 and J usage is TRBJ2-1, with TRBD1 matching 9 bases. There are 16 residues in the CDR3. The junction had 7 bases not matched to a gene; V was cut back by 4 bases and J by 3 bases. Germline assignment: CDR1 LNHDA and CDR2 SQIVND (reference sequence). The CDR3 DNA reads TGTGCCAGTAGTACAACAACAGGGGGCATCTACAATGAGCAGTTCTTC. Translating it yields CASSTTTGGIYNEQFF.

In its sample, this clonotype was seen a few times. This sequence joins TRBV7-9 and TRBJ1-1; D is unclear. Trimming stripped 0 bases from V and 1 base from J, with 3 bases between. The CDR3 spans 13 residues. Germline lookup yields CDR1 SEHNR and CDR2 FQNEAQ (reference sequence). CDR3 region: CASSLAPNTEAFF. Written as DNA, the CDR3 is TGTGCCAGCAGCTTAGCTCCGAACACTGAAGCTTTCTTT. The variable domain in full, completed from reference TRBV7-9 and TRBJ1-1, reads DTGVSQNPRHKITKRGQNVTFRCDPISEHNRLYWYRQTLGQGPEFLTYFQNEAQLEKSRLLSDRFSAERPKGSFSTLEIQRTEQGDSAMYLCASSLAPNTEAFFGQGTRLTVV.

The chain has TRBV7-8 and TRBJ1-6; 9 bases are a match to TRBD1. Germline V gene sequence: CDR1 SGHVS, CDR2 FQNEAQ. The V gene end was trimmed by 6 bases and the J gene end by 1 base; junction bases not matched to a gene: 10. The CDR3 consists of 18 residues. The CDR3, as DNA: TGTGCCAGCAGGTCGACAGGGGGGCATGAGTCCTATAATTCACCCCTCCACTTT. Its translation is CASRSTGGHESYNSPLHF.

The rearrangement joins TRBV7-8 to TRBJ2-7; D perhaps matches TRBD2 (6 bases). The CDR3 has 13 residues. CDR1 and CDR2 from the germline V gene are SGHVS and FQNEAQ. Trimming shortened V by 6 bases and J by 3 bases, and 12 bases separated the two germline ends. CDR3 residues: CASRGGEDYEQYF. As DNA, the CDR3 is TGTGCCAGCAGGGGCGGGGAGGACTACGAGCAGTACTTC. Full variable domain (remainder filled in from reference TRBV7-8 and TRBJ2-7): GAGVSQSPRYKVAKRGQDVALRCDPISGHVSLFWYQQALGQGPEFLTYFQNEAQLDKSGLPSDRFFAERPEGSVSTLKIQRTQQEDSAVYLCASRGGEDYEQYFGPGTRLTVT.

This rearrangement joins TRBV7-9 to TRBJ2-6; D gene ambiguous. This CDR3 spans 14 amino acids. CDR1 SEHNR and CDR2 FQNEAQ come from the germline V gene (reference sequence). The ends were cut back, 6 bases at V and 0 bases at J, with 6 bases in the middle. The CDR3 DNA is TGTGCCAGCAGACATGGCTCTGGGGCCAACGTCCTGACTTTC. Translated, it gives CASRHGSGANVLTF.

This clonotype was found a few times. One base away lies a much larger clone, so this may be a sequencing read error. The CDR3 coding sequence is TGTGCCAGCAGCTCCGGGAGCGGTGGATACAATGAGCAGTACTTC. It codes for CASSSGSGGYNEQYF. This chain connects TRBV7-2 to TRBJ2-7, with D possibly matching TRBD2 (6 bases). V lost 4 bases, J lost 7 bases, and 20 bases lay in between. This CDR3 comprises 15 residues. Germline CDR1 SGHTA, CDR2 FQGNSA.

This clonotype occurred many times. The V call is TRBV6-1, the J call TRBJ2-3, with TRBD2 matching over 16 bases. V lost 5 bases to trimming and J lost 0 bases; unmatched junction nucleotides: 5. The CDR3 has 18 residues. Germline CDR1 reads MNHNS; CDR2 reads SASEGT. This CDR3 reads CASSRGLAGGSSTDTQYF. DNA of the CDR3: TGTGCCAGCAGTAGGGGACTAGCGGGGGGGTCTAGCACAGATACGCAGTATTTT.

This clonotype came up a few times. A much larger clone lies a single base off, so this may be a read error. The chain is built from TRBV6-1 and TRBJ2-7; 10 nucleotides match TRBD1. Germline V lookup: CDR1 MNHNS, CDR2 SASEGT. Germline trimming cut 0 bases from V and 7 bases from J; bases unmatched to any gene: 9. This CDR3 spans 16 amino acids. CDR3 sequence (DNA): TGTGCCAGCAGTGAAGCGGGGGGACAGGGGTTTGATGAGCAGTACTTC. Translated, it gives CASSEAGGQGFDEQYF.

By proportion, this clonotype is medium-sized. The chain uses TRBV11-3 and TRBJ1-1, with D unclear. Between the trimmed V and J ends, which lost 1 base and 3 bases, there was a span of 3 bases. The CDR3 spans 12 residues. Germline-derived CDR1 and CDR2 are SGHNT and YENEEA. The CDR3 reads CASSLGDTEAFF. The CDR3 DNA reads TGTGCCAGCAGCTTAGGTGACACTGAAGCTTTCTTT. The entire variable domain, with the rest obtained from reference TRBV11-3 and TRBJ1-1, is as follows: EAGVVQSPRYKIIEKKQPVAFWCNPISGHNTLYWYLQNLGQGPELLIRYENEEAVDDSQLPKDRFSAERLKGVDSTLKIQPAELGDSAVYLCASSLGDTEAFFGQGTRLTVV.

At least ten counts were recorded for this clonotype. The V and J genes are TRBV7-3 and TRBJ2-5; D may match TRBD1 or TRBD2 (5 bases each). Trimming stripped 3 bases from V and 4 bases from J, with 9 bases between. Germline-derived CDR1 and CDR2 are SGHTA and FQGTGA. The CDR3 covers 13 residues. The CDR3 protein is CASSFTGGETQYF. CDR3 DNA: TGTGCCAGCAGCTTCACTGGGGGAGAGACCCAGTACTTC.

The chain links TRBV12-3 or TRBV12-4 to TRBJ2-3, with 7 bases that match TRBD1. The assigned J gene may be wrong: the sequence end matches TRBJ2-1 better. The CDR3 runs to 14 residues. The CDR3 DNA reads TGTGCCAGCAGAAGACAGGGATCCTACAATGAGCAGTTCTTC. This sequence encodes CASRRQGSYNEQFF.

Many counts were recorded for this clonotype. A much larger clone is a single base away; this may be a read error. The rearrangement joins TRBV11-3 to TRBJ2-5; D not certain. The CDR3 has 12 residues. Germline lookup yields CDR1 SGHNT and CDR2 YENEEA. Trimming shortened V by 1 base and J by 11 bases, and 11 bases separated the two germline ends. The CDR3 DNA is TGTGCCAGCAGCTTAGCTGACAATGAGCAGTACTTC. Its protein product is CASSLADNEQYF.

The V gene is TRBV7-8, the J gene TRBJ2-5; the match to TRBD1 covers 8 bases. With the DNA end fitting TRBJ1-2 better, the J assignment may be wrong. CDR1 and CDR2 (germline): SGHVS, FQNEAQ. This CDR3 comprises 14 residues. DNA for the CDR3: TGTGCCAGCAGCGTGGGGCAGGGGGCCGTTGGCTACACCTTC. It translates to CASSVGQGAVGYTF.

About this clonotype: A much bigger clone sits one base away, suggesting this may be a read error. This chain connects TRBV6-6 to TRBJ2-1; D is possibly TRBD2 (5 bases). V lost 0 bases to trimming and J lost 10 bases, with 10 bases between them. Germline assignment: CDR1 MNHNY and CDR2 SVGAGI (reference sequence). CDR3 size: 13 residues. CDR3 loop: CASSYSGVYEQFF. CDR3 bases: TGTGCCAGCAGTTACTCGGGAGTCTACGAGCAGTTCTTC.

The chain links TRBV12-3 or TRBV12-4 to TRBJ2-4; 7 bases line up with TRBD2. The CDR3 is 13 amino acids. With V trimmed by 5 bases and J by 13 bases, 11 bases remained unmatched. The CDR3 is CASSGPGGREQYF. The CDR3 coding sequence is TGTGCCAGCAGTGGTCCGGGAGGCAGGGAGCAGTACTTC.

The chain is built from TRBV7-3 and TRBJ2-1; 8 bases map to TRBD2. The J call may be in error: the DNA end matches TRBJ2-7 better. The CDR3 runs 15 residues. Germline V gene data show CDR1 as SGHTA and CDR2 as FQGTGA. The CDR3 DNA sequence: TGTGCCAGCAGCTTATCCGGGGGGGGTACCTACGAGCAGTACTTC. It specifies CASSLSGGGTYEQYF.

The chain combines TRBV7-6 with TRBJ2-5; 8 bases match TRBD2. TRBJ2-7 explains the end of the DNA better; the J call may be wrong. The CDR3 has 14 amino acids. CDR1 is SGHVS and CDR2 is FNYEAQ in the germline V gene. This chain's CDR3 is CASSTGGGPYEQYF. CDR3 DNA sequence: TGTGCCAGCAGCACGGGGGGGGGACCCTACGAGCAGTACTTC.

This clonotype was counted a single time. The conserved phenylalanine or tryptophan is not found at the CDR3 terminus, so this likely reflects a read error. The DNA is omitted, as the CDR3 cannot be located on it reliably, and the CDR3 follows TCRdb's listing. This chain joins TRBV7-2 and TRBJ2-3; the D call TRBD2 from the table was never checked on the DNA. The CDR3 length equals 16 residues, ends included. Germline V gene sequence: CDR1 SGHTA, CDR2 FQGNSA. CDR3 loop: CASSPPLARETQYFGP.

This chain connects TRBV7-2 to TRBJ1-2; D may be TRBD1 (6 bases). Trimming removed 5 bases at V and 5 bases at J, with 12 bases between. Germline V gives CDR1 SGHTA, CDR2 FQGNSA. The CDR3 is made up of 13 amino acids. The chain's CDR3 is CASSVQGGYGYTF. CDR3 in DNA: TGTGCCAGCAGCGTACAGGGTGGGTATGGCTACACCTTC.

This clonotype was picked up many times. The DNA of the CDR3 is TGTGCCATCAAACGGCAGGACACCGGGGAGCTGTTTTTT. It is translated as CAIKRQDTGELFF. The rearrangement joins TRBV10-3 to TRBJ2-2; unclear D gene. This CDR3 comprises 13 residues. Germline V gene data show CDR1 as ENHRY and CDR2 as SYGVKD. The V end lost 7 bases, the J end lost 3 bases, and 9 bases lay between the germline ends.

The DNA for the CDR3 is TGTGCCAGCAGCTTAGAGGCGGGACAGGGAGCGACAGATACGCAGTATTTT. It translates to CASSLEAGQGATDTQYF. This chain links TRBV7-6 with TRBJ2-3; 9 bases line up with TRBD1. CDR1 is SGHVS and CDR2 is FNYEAQ in the germline V gene. With 1 base clipped from V and 3 bases from J, the junction kept 8 bases outside the gene matches. This CDR3 is 17 amino acids long.

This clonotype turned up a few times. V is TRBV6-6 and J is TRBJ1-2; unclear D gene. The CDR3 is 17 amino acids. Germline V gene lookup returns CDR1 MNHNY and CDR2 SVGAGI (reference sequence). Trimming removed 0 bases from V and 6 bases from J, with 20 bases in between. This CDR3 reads CASSYSMVLDPGDGYTF. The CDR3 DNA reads TGTGCCAGCAGTTACTCGATGGTTTTGGACCCCGGGGATGGCTACACCTTC.